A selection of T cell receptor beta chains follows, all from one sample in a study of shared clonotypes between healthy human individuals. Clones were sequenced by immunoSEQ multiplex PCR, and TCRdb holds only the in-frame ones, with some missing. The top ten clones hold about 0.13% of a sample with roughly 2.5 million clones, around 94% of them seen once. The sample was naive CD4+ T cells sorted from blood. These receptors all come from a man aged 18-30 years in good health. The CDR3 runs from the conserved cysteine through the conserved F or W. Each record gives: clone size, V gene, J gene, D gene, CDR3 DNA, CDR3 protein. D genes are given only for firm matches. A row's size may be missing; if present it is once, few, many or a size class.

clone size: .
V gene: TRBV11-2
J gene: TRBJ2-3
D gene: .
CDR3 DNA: TGTGCCAGCAGCCAGAGTACAGATACGCAGTATTTT
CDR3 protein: CASSQSTDTQYF

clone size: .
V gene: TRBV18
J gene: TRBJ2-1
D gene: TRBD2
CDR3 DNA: TGTGCCAGCTCACCACCGTCCCTGGCTAGCGGGGGGTTCTTC
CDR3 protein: CASSPPSLASGGFF

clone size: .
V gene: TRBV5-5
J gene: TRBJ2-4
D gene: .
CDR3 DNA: TGTGCCAGCAGCTTGGGTCCGGGCGCCAAAAACATTCAGTACTTC
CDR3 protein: CASSLGPGAKNIQYF

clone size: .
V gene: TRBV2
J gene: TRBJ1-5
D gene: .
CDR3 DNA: TGTGCCAGCAGTGAACAGGGAAGCAATCAGCCCCAGCATTTT
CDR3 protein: CASSEQGSNQPQHF

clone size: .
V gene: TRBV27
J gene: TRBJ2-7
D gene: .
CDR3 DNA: TGTGCCAGCAGTTCCCCGACAGGTTTTCTCTACGAGCAGTACTTC
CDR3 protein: CASSSPTGFLYEQYF

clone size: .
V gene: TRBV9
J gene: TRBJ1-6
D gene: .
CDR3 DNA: TGTGCCAGCAGCCCCTTTTCACCCCTCCACTTT
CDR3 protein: CASSPFSPLHF

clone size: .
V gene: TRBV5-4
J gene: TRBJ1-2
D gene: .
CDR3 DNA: TGTGCCAGCAGCTTCTCCAGCGGCCCAGCTAACTATGGCTACACCTTC
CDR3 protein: CASSFSSGPANYGYTF

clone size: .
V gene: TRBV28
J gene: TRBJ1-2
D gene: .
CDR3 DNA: TGTGCCAGCACCTTAGCCGGTGGCTACACCTTC
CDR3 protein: CASTLAGGYTF

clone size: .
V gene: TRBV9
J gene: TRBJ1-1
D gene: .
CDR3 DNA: TGTGCCAGCAGCGTAGGGACACCGAACACTGAAGCTTTCTTT
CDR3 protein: CASSVGTPNTEAFF

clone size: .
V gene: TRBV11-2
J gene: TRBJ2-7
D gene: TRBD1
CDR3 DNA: TGTGCCAGCAGCTTGGGACAGGGTACCTACGAGCAGTACTTC
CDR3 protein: CASSLGQGTYEQYF

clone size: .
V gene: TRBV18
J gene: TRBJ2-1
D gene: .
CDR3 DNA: TGTGCCAGCTCACCCCCCGGGAAGAGCAATGAGCAGTTCTTC
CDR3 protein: CASSPPGKSNEQFF

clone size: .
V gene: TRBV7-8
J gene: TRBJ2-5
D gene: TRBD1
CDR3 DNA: TGTGCCAGCAGCCCTCGGACAGGGGGGGGCCAAGAGACCCAGTACTTC
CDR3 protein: CASSPRTGGGQETQYF

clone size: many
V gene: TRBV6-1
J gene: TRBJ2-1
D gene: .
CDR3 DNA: TGTGCCAGCAGTGAAGCGCAGGGATTGAACAATGAGCAGTTCTTC
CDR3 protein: CASSEAQGLNNEQFF

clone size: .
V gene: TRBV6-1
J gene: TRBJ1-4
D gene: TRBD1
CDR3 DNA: TGTGCCAGCAGTGAGAGTGGACAGGCCACAACTAATGAAAAACTGTTTTTT
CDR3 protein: CASSESGQATTNEKLFF

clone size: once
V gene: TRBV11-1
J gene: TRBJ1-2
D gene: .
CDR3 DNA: TGTGCCAGCAGCTTAAGGAGCTATGGCTACACCTTC
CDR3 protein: CASSLRSYGYTF

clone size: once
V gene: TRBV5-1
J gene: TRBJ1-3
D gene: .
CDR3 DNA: TGCGCCAGCAGCATGCAGGACTCAGGAAACACCATATATTTT
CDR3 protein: CASSMQDSGNTIYF

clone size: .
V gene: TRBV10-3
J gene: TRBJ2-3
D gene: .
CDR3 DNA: TGTGCCATCACCGCGGGACAGTTAAGCACAGATACGCAGTATTTT
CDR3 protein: CAITAGQLSTDTQYF

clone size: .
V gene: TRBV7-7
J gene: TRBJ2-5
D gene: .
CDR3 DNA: TGTGCTAGCACCCCAACAGGGCCCCAAGAGACCCAGTACTTC
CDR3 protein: CASTPTGPQETQYF

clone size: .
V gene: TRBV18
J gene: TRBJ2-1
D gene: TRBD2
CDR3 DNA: TGTGCCAGCTCACCACCGGCGAGCGGGGGCTTCTCCTACAATGAGCAGTTCTTC
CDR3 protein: CASSPPASGGFSYNEQFF

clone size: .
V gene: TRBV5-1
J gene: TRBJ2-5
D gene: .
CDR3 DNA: TGCGCCAGCAGCTGGGGGCCAGGGTTCCGAGGAGAGACCCAGTACTTC
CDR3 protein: CASSWGPGFRGETQYF

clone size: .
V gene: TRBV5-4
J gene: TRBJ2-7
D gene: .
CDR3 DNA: TGTGCCAGCAGCTTGGGGCAGGGGGGCGAGCAGTACTTC
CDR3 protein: CASSLGQGGEQYF

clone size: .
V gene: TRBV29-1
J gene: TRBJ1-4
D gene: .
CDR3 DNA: TGCAGCGTTGCGAGGACAACTAATGAAAAACTGTTTTTT
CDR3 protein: CSVARTTNEKLFF

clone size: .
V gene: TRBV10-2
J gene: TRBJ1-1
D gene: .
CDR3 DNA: TGCGCCAGCAGTGAGCCCAGGGAGAGGGCTGAAGCTTTCTTT
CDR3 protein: CASSEPRERAEAFF

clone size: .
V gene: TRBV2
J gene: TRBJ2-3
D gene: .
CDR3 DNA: TGTGCCAGCAGTGAAATGTTAGGCACAGATACGCAGTATTTT
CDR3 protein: CASSEMLGTDTQYF

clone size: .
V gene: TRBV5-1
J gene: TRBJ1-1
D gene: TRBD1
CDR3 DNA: TGCGCCAGCAGCACCTCCGGGACAGGGAACACTGAAGCTTTCTTT
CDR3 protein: CASSTSGTGNTEAFF

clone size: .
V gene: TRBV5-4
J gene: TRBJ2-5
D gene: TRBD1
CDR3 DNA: TGTGCCAGCAGCTTAGGACAGGGGCGGGAAGAGACCCAGTACTTC
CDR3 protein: CASSLGQGREETQYF

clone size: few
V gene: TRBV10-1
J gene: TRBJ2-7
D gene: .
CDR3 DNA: TGCGCCAGCAGCCCCGGACGGTCCGGGGAGCAGTACTTC
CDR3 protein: CASSPGRSGEQYF

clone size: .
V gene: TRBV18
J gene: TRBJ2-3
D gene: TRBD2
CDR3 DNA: TGTGCCAGCTCACCCTTAGCGGGAGCGGTCACAGATACGCAGTATTTT
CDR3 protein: CASSPLAGAVTDTQYF

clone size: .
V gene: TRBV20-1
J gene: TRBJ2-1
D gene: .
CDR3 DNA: TGCAGTGCTCTTTCCTACAATGAGCAGTTCTTC
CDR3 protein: CSALSYNEQFF

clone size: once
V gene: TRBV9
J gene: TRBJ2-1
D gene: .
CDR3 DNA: TGTGCCAGCAGCGTGGGCGGGAAGGGCGGTGAGCAGTTCTTC
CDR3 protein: CASSVGGKGGEQFF

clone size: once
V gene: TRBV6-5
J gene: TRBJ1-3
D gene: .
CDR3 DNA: TGTGCCAGCAGTAGGGCCCCCGACTCTGGAAACACCATATATTTT
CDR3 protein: CASSRAPDSGNTIYF

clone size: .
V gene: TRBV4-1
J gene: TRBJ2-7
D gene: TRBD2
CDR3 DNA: TGCGCCAGCAGCTTAGGACTAGCGGGGAATTCCTACGAGCAGTACTTC
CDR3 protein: CASSLGLAGNSYEQYF

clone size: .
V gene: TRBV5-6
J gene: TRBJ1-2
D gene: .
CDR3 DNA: TGTGCCAGCAGCGCCCCTGGGACGGATGGCTACACCTTC
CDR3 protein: CASSAPGTDGYTF

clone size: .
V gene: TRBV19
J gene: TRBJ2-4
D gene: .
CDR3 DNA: TGTGCCAGTAGTGAGCAGCCGAAAGACATTCAGTACTTC
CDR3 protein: CASSEQPKDIQYF

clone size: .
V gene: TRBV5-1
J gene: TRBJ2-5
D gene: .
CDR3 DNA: TGCGCCAGCAGCTCTGGACGGGGGAGAGAGACCCAGTACTTC
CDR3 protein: CASSSGRGRETQYF

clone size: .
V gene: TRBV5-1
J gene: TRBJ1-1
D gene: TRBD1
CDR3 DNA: TGCGCCAGCAGCCACCCAACAGGGGGCCCGGGGGTGAACACTGAAGCTTTCTTT
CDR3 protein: CASSHPTGGPGVNTEAFF

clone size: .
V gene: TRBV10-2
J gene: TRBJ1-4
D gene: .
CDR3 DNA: TGCGCCAGCAGTGAGGGAGGTTCGTATGAAAAACTGTTTTTT
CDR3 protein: CASSEGGSYEKLFF

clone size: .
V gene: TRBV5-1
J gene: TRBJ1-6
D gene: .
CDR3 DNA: TGCGCCAGCAGCTTGGGGCCCGTCAATTCACCCCTCCACTTT
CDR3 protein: CASSLGPVNSPLHF

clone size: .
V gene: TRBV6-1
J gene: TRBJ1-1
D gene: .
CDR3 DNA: TGTGCCAGCAGTTCCGGGACTGAGAGGACTGAAGCTTTCTTT
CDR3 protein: CASSSGTERTEAFF

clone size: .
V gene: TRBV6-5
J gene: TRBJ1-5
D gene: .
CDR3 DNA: TGTGCCAGCAGTTACTCTGGGGCCTACAATCAGCCCCAGCATTTT
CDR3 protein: CASSYSGAYNQPQHF

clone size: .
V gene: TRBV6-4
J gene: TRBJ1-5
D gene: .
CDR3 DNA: TGTGCCAGCAGTGAGGAGCAGAATCAGCCCCAGCATTTT
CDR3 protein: CASSEEQNQPQHF

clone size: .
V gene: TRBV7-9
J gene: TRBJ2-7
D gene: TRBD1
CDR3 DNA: TGTGCCAGCAGCTTACACGGGACAGGGGCAGCCTACGAGCAGTACTTC
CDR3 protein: CASSLHGTGAAYEQYF

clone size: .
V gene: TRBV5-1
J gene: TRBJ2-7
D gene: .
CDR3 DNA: TGCGCCAGCAACGCCGGGACTCCGAGGGCCTACGAGCAGTACTTC
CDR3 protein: CASNAGTPRAYEQYF

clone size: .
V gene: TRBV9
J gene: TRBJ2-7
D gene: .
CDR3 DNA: TGTGCCAGCAGCGCCGGAAGGTCAACGGCCGTCTACGAGCAGTACTTC
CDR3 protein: CASSAGRSTAVYEQYF

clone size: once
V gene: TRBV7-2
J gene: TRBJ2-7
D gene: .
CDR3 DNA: TGTGCCAGCAGCTTAAGCAGGGCGGCCTCCTACGAGCAGTACTTC
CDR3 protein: CASSLSRAASYEQYF

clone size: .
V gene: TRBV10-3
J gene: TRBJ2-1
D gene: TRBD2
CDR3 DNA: TGTGCCACCGCCTCTAGCGGGATGTCCTACAATGAGCAGTTCTTC
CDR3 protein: CATASSGMSYNEQFF

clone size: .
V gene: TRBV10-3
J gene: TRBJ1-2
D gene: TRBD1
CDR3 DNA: TGTGCCATCAGTGAGTCGGACAGGGGCTATGGCTACACCTTC
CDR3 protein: CAISESDRGYGYTF

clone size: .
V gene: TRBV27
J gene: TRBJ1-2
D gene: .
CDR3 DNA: TGTGCCAGCAGTCCGCGTGTGGGGTATGGCTACACCTTC
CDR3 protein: CASSPRVGYGYTF

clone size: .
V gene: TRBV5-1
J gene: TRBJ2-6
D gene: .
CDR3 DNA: TGCGCCAGCAGCTTGGCCGTGATGGCTGGGGCCAACGTCCTGACTTTC
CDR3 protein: CASSLAVMAGANVLTF

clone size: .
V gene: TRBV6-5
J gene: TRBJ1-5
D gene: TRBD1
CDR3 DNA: TGTGCCAGCGGGACAGGGGGCATCAATCAGCCCCAGCATTTT
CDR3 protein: CASGTGGINQPQHF

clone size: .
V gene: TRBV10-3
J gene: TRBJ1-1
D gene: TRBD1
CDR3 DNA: TGTGCCATCAGTGAGGCAGGGGGAAACACTGAAGCTTTCTTT
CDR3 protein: CAISEAGGNTEAFF

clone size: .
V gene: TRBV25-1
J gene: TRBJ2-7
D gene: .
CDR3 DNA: TGTGCCAGCAGTGATTTAGACAGCCCGTACTCCTACGAGCAGTACTTC
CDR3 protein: CASSDLDSPYSYEQYF

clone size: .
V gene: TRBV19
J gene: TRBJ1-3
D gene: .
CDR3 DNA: TGTGCCAGTACCCCTGGACTGACCTCTGGAAACACCATATATTTT
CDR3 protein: CASTPGLTSGNTIYF